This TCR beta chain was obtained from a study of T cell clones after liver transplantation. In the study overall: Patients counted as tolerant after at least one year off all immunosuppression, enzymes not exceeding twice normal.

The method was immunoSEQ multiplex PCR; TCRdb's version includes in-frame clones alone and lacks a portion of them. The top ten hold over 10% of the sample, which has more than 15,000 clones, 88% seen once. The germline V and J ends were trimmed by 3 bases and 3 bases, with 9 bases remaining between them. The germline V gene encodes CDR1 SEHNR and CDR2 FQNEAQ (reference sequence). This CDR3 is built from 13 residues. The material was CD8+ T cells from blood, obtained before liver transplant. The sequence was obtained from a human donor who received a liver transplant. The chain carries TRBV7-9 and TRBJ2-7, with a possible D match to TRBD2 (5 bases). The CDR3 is CASSFRESYEQYF. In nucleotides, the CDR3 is TGTGCCAGCAGCTTCCGGGAAAGCTACGAGCAGTACTTC.